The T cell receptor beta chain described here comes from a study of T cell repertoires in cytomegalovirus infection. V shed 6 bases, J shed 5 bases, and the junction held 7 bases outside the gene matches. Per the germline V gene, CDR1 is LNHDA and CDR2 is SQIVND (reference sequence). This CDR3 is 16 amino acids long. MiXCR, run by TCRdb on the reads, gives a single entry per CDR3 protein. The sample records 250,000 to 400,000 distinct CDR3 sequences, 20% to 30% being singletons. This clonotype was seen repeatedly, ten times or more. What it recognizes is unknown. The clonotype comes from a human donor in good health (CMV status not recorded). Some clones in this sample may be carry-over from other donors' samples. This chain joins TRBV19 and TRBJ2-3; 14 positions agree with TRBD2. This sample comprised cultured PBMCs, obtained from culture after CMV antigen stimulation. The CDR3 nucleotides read TGTGCCAGTAGACGACTAGCGGGAGGGACTCAAGATACGCAGTATTTT. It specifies CASRRLAGGTQDTQYF. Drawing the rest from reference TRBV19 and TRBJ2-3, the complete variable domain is DGGITQSPKYLFRKEGQNVTLSCEQNLNHDAMYWYRQDPGQGLRLIYYSQIVNDFQKGDIAEGYSVSREKKESFPLTVTSAQKNPTAFYLCASRRLAGGTQDTQYFGPGTRLTVL.